This T cell receptor beta chain was sequenced during a study of cytomegalovirus exposure and HLA in healthy donors. PCR employed 60 Vbeta and 13 Jbeta primers. Assay used: immunoSEQ multiplex PCR; TCRdb lists only in-frame clones, some missing. The table lists just over 150,000 clones, less than 90% of them singletons. Trimming shortened V by 6 bases and J by 2 bases, and 17 bases separated the two germline ends. The V gene's germline CDR1 is MDHEN and CDR2 SYDVKM. This CDR3 has 16 residues. This TCR came from a woman aged 18-35 years in good health and CMV-seronegative. J is TRBJ2-4 and V is TRBV28; D perhaps matches TRBD1 (6 bases). What was sequenced was PBMCs. The CDR3 here is CASSLTGRGTKNIQYF. The CDR3 coding sequence is TGTGCCAGCAGCCTTACAGGGAGAGGGACCAAAAACATTCAGTACTTC.